The 5 T cell receptor beta chains below were found in one sample sequenced in a study of cytomegalovirus exposure and HLA in healthy donors (dated by TCRdb to about 2017). The library came from the immunoSEQ multiplex PCR assay. A mixture of 60 forward primers for TCR Vbeta segments and 13 reverse primers for TCR Jbeta segments was used in the multiplex PCR. TCRdb carries this immuneACCESS record with in-frame sequences only. Its versions omit some clonotypes, under half of them owing to an unresolved V gene in the studies checked, with the rest unexplained. Recorded for this sample are about 18,000 clones; around 80% of them occurred a single time. The ten most abundant clones make up 20% to 25% of the sample. The sequencing input was PBMCs. Receptors originate from a human donor in good health.

The chain has TRBV29-1 and TRBJ1-2; D is unresolved. Trimming left V 6 bases short and J 2 bases short, with 10 bases between. The CDR3 has 12 amino acids. Germline V lookup: CDR1 SQVTM, CDR2 ANQGSEA. CDR3 nucleotides: TGCAGCGTCGTGACGGGAAACTATGGCTACACCTTC. This encodes CSVVTGNYGYTF.

Note on this clone: An end of the junction does not agree with germline; a read error may underlie this. The chain employs TRBV5-5 and TRBJ1-1; the D gene is possibly TRBD1 (6 bases). The CDR3 consists of 12 residues. Germline V gives CDR1 SGHKS, CDR2 YYEKEE (reference sequence). CDR3 bases: TGTGCCAGCAGCTTGGTTGGGACACCCCGTAAGTTT. It is translated as CASSLVGTPRKF.

This clone appeared once. The genes are TRBV6-5 and TRBJ2-4, with D maybe TRBD2 (6 bases). The germline V gene encodes CDR1 MNHEY and CDR2 SVGAGI. Trimming shortened V by 6 bases and J by 15 bases, and 15 bases separated the two germline ends. The CDR3 runs 11 residues. The CDR3 bases are TGTGCCAGCAGGCCCTACCGGGGGATGTACTTC. This codes for CASRPYRGMYF.

This sequence joins TRBV29-1 and TRBJ2-5, with 8 bases aligning to TRBD1. J was trimmed by 5 bases and V by 2 bases; bases with no gene match: 4. Germline V gene data show CDR1 as SQVTM and CDR2 as ANQGSEA. The CDR3 contains 13 residues. CDR3 sequence reads: CSVEQWDRETQYF. The CDR3 region has the DNA TGCAGCGTTGAACAATGGGACAGGGAGACCCAGTACTTC.

J is TRBJ1-4 and V is TRBV25-1; perhaps TRBD1 as D (5 bases). V was pared by 6 bases and J by 8 bases, with 19 bases between. CDR1 and CDR2 from the germline V gene are MGHDK and SYGVNS. CDR3 length equals 15 residues. The chain's CDR3 is CASSVSRQGGEKLFF. CDR3 DNA sequence: TGTGCCAGCAGCGTTTCCCGGCAGGGAGGGGAAAAACTGTTTTTT.